The source of this T cell receptor beta chain is a study of blood T cell repertoires in COVID-19. Study-level information: Material from acute and convalescent COVID-19 was sourced from the United States, Italy and Spain. PBMCs, B-cell-depleted T cells, or T cells provided the cDNA or gDNA that made up the material.

Methods used by the authors: From reference gene primer amplification, estimates of nucleated cell counts were derived. Method: immunoSEQ multiplex PCR; TCRdb's copy keeps in-frame clones and lacks some. V and J calls and clone size are copied from that table; D and trimming were computed from the DNA. This repertoire shows about 78,000 clones, roughly 88% found once; its top ten account for roughly 1%. This CDR3 region has 13 residues. The germline V and J ends were trimmed by 6 bases and 4 bases, with 12 bases remaining between them. Germline V gene data show CDR1 as SEHNR and CDR2 as FQNEAQ (reference sequence). This clone was counted between two and nine times.

What was sequenced was peripheral blood. The TCR was taken from a woman between 50 and 59 years old in a cohort sampled during active COVID-19. The chain joins TRBV7-9 to TRBJ1-1; possibly TRBD1 for D (6 bases). The chain's CDR3 is CASSLTGITEAFF. The CDR3 coding sequence is TGTGCCAGCAGTCTTACAGGGATCACTGAAGCTTTCTTT.